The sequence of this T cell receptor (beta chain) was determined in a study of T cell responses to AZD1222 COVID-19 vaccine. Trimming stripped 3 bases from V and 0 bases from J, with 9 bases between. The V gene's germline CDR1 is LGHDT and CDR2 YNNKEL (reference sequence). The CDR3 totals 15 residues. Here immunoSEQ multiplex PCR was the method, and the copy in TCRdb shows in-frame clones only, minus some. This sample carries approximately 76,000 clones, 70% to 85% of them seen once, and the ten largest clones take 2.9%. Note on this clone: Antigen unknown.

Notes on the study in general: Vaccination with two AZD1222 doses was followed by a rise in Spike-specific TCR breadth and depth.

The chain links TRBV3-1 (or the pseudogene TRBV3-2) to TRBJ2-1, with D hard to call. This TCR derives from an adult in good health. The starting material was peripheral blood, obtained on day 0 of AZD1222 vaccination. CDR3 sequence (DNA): TGTGCCAGCAGCCACCGGTATAGCTCCTACAATGAGCAGTTCTTC. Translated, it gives CASSHRYSSYNEQFF.